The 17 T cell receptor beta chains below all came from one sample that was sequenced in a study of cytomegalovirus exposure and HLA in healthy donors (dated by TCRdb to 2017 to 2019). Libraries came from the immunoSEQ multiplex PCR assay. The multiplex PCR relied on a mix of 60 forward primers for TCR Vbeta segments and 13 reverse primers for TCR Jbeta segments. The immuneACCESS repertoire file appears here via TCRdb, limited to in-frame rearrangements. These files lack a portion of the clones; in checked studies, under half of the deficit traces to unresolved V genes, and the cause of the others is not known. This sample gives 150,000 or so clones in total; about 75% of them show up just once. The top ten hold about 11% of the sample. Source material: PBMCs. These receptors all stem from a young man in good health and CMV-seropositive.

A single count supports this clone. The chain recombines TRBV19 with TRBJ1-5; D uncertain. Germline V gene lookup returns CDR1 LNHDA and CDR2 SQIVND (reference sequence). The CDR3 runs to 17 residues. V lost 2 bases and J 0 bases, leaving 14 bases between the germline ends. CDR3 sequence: CASSIRGFGDSNQPQHF. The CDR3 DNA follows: TGTGCCAGTAGTATAAGAGGGTTCGGCGATAGCAATCAGCCCCAGCATTTT. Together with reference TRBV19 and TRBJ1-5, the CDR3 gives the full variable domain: DGGITQSPKYLFRKEGQNVTLSCEQNLNHDAMYWYRQDPGQGLRLIYYSQIVNDFQKGDIAEGYSVSREKKESFPLTVTSAQKNPTAFYLCASSIRGFGDSNQPQHFGDGTRLSIL.

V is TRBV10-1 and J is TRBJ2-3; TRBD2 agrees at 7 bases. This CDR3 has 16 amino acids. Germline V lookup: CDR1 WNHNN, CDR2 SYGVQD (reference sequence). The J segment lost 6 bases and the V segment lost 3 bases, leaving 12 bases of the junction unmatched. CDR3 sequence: CASSDISGLKTDTQYF. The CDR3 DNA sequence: TGCGCCAGCAGTGACATTAGCGGGCTCAAAACGGATACGCAGTATTTT.

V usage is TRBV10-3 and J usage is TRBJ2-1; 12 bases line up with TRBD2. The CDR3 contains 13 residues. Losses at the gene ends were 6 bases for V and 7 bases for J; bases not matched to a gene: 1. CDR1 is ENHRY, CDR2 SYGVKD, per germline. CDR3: CAIRGTSGNEQFF. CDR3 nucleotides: TGTGCCATCAGGGGGACTAGCGGGAATGAGCAGTTCTTC.

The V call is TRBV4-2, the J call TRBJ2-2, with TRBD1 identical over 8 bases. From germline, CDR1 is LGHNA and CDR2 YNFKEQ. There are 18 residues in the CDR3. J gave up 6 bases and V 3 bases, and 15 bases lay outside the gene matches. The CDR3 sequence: CASSQPDRVVVVAGELFF. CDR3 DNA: TGTGCCAGCAGCCAGCCGGACAGGGTTGTCGTGGTTGCCGGGGAGCTGTTTTTT.

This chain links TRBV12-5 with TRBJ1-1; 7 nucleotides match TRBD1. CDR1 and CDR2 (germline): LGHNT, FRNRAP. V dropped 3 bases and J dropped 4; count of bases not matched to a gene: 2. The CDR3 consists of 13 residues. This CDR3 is CASGLSGGTEAFF. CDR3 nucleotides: TGTGCTAGTGGTTTATCAGGGGGCACTGAAGCTTTCTTT.

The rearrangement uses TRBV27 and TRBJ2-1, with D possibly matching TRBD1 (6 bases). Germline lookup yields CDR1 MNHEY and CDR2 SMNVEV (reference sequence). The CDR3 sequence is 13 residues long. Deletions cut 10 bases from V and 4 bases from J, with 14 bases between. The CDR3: CATRTAEYNEQFF. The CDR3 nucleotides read TGTGCCACCAGGACAGCTGAATACAATGAGCAGTTCTTC.

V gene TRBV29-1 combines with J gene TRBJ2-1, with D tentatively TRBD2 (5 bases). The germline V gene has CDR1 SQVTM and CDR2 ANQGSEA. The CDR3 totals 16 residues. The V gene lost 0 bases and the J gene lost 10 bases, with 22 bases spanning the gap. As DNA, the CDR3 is TGCAGCGTTGAAGACTCCCATGAGGAGGAACTGGGCGAGCAGTTCTTC. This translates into CSVEDSHEEELGEQFF.

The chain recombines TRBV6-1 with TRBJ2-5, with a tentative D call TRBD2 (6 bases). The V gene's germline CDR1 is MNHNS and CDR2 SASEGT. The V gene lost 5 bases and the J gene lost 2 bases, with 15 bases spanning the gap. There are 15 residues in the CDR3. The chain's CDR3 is CASSRAGGEQETQYF. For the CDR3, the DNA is TGTGCCAGCAGTCGTGCAGGCGGGGAACAAGAGACCCAGTACTTC.

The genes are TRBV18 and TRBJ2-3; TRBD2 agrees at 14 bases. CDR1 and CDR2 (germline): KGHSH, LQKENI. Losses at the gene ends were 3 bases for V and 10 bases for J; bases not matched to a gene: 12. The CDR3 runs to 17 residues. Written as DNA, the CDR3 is TGTGCCAGCTCACCGACTTTGGGACTAGCGGGAGACCCGGCGCAGTATTTT. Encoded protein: CASSPTLGLAGDPAQYF.

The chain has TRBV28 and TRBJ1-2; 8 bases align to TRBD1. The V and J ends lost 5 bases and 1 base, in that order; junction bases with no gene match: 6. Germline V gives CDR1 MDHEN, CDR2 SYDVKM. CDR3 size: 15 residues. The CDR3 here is CASSLQGQVNYGYTF. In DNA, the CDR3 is TGTGCCAGCAGTCTGCAGGGACAGGTTAACTATGGCTACACCTTC.

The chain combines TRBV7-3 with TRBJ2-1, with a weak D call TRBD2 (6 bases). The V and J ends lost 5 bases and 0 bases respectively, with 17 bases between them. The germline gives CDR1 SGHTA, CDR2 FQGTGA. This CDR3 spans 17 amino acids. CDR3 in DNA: TGTGCCAGCAGCATCGGCGGCGGGAAAAGCTCCTACAATGAGCAGTTCTTC. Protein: CASSIGGGKSSYNEQFF.

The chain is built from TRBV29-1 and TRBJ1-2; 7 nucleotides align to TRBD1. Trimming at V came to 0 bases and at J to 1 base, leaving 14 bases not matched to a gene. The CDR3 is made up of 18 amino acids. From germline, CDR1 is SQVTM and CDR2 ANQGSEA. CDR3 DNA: TGCAGCGTTGAAGATCAAGGGGGCAGGGGGTCTATTAACTATGGCTACACCTTC. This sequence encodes CSVEDQGGRGSINYGYTF.

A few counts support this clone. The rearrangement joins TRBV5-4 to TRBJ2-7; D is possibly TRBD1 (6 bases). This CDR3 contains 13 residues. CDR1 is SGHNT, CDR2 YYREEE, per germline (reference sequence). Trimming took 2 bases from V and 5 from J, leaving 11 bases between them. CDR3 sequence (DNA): TGTGCCAGCAGCTTTCCCGACAGGAACGAGCAGTACTTC. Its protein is CASSFPDRNEQYF.

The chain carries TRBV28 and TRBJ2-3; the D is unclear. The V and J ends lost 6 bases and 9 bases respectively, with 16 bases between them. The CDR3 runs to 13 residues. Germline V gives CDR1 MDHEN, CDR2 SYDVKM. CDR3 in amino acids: CASSSRLYYTQYF. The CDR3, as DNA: TGTGCCAGCAGCTCGAGACTGTACTACACGCAGTATTTT.

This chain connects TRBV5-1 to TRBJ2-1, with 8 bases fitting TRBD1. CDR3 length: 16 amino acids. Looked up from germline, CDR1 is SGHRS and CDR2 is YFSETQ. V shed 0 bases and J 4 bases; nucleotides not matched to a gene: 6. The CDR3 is CASSLGTGFSYNEQFF. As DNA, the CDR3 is TGCGCCAGCAGCTTGGGGACAGGGTTTTCGTACAATGAGCAGTTCTTC.

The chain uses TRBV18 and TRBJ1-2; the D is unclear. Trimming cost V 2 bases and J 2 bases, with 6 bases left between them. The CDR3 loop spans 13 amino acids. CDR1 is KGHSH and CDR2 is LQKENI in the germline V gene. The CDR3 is CASSPGLNYGYTF. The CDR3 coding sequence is TGTGCCAGCTCACCAGGCCTGAACTATGGCTACACCTTC.

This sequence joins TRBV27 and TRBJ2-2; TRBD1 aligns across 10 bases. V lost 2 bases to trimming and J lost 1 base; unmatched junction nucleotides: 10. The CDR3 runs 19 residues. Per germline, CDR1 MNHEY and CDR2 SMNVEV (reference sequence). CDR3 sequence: CASSLASTGGGRNTGELFF. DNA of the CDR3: TGTGCCAGCAGTTTAGCCTCGACAGGGGGCGGTCGGAACACCGGGGAGCTGTTTTTT.